This T cell receptor (beta chain) was found in a study of blood T cell repertoires in COVID-19. Overall study context: The United States, Italy and Spain supplied acute and convalescent COVID-19 samples. PBMCs, B-cell-depleted T cells, or T cells provided the cDNA or gDNA that made up the material.

Authors' methods: It was from reference gene primer amplification that nucleated cell counts were estimated. Sequencing used immunoSEQ multiplex PCR; TCRdb keeps in-frame clones, though not all of them. V, J and clone size derive from that table, while D and trimming were established from the DNA sequence. The sample comprises around 94,000 clones, around 90% of which are singletons, and around 4.4% rests with the top ten. This CDR3 spans 13 amino acids. Per germline, CDR1 KGHSH and CDR2 LQKENI. The ends were cut back, 1 base at V and 7 bases at J, with 8 bases in the middle. The chain has TRBV18 and TRBJ1-5; unclear D gene. Sequences were obtained from peripheral blood. The sequence was collected from a man aged 18 to 29 with acute or convalescent COVID-19. The CDR3 DNA reads as TGTGCCAGCTCACCACAGGCGGAGCAGCCCCAGCATTTT. Residues: CASSPQAEQPQHF.